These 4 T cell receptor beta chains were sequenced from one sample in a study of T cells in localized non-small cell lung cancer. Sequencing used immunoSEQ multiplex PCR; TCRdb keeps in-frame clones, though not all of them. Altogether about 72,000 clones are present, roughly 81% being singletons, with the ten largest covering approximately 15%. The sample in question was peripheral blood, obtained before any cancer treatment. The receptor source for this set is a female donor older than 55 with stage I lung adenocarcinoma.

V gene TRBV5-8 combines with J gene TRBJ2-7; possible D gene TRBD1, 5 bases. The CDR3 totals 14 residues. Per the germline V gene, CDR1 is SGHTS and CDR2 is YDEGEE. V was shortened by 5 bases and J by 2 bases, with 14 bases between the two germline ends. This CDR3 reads CASSRPGLTYEQYF. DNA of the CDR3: TGTGCCAGCAGTCGGCCAGGGCTTACCTACGAGCAGTACTTC. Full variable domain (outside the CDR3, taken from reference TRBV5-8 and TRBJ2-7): EAGVTQSPTHLIKTRGQQATLRCSPISGHTSVYWYQQALGLGLQFLLWYDEGEERNRGNFPPRFSGRQFPNYSSELNVNALELEDSALYLCASSRPGLTYEQYFGPGTRLTVT.

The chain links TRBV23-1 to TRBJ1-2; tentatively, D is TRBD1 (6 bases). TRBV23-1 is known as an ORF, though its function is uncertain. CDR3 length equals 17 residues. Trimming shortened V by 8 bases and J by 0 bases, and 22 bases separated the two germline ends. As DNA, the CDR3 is TGCGCCAGCGGCACTGGGGGCCCGACACTAGCTAACTATGGCTACACCTTC. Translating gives CASGTGGPTLANYGYTF.

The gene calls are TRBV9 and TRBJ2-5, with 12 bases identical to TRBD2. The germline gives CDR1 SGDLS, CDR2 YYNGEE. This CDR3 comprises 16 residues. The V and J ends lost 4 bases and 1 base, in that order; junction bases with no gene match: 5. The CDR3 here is CASSIGLAGTQETQYF. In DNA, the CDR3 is TGTGCCAGCAGCATAGGACTAGCGGGGACCCAAGAGACCCAGTACTTC.

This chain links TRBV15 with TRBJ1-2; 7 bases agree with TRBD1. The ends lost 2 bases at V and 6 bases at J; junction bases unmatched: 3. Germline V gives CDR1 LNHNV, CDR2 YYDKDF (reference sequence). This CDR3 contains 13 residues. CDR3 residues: CATSRKQGHGYTF. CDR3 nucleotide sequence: TGTGCCACCAGCAGAAAACAGGGGCATGGCTACACCTTC.